These T cell receptor beta chains were read from a single sample in a study of blood T cell repertoires in COVID-19. Profiling relied on immunoSEQ multiplex PCR, and the TCRdb table lists in-frame clones only, not all of them. The sample lists around 700,000 clones; 85% to 90% were seen once. The sequenced sample was peripheral blood. The receptors here all came from a woman between 18 and 30 years old with acute or convalescent COVID-19. CDR3s leave out the opening cysteine and the closing phenylalanine or tryptophan. Rows give clone size only sometimes, using once, few, many, or a class for an expanded clone.

clone_size v_call cdr3_aa
few TRBV5-6 ASSFLGSEAF
. TRBV5-1 ASSFRQGEDGYT
. TRBV6-5 ASSFLASASGEQY
. TRBV5-1 ASSLGRAGDQPQH
. TRBV5-8 ASSFRGHNEQF
. TRBV7-3 ASSFRVGGSTDTQY
. TRBV10-3 AIKGGETQY
. TRBV23-1 ASKAREPFGYNSPLH
. TRBV10-3 AISDPDRGKHEQY
. TRBV6-5 ATSMDSQSYNEQF
. TRBV18 ASSQQTGLNTEAF
. TRBV6-5 ASPGTANYGYT
once TRBV9 ASSIPTGRGYT
. TRBV7-8 ASSPRTPNEQF
. TRBV4-2 ASRPTGTPFYNEQF
few TRBV6-6 ASSYSIEGELF
. TRBV12-3/TRBV12-4 ASSPSNQPQH
once TRBV30 AWTPGTPNNSPLH
few TRBV12-3/TRBV12-4 ASSGTLNTEAF
. TRBV5-6 ASSAPLSDEAF
. TRBV9 ASSAGFLTGSYNEQF
. TRBV6-5 ASTQREHTEAF
. TRBV10-2 ASIAQGAGNTEAF
. TRBV5-1 ASSLMDSPYEQY
. TRBV5-8 ASSLAGQGSYEQY
. TRBV30 AWKPGTGDGYT
. TRBV14 ASTGLAGGGEQF
. TRBV9 ASSPQGYSNQPQH